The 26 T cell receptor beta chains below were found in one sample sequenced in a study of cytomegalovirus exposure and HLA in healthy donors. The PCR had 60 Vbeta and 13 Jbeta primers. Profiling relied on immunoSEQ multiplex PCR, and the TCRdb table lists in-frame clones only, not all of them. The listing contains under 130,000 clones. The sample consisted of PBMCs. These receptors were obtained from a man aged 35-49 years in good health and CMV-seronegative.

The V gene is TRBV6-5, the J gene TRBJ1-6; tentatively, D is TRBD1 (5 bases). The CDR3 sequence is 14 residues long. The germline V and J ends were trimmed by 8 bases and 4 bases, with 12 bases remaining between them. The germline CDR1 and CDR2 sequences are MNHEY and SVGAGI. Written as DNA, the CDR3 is TGTGCCAGCTCCCCAGGGACTTATAATTCACCCCTCCACTTT. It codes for CASSPGTYNSPLHF.

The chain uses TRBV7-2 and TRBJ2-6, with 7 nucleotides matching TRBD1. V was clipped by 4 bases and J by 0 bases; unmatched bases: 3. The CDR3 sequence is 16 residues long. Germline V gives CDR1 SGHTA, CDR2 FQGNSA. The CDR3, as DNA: TGTGCCAGCAGCTCGGACAGGAACTCTGGGGCCAACGTCCTGACTTTC. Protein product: CASSSDRNSGANVLTF.

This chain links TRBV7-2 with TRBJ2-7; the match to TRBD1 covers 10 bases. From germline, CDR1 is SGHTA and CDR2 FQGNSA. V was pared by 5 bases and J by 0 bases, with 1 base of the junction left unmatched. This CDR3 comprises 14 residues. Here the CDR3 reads CASSGQGDSYEQYF. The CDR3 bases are TGTGCCAGCAGCGGACAGGGGGACTCCTACGAGCAGTACTTC.

The CDR3 region has the DNA TGTGCCAGCAGTTTTTTCCAGGGCAGGGGGAACACTGAAGCTTTCTTT. This translates into CASSFFQGRGNTEAFF. The rearrangement joins TRBV28 to TRBJ1-1; D may be TRBD1 (6 bases). In germline, CDR1 is MDHEN, CDR2 SYDVKM. This CDR3 has 16 amino acids. V was trimmed by 3 bases and J by 1 base, leaving 15 bases between them.

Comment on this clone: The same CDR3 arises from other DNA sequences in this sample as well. This chain's CDR3 is CASSPDSYEQYF. For the CDR3, the DNA is TGTGCCAGCAGCCCAGATTCCTACGAGCAGTACTTC. The chain combines TRBV28 with TRBJ2-7; D is unresolved. CDR1 MDHEN and CDR2 SYDVKM come from the germline V gene. The V end was cut by 6 bases, the J end by 1 base, with 7 bases between. The CDR3 is 12 residues long. Filled out from reference TRBV28 and TRBJ2-7, the complete variable domain reads DVKVTQSSRYLVKRTGEKVFLECVQDMDHENMFWYRQDPGLGLRLIYFSYDVKMKEKGDIPEGYSVSREKKERFSLILESASTNQTSMYLCASSPDSYEQYFGPGTRLTVT.

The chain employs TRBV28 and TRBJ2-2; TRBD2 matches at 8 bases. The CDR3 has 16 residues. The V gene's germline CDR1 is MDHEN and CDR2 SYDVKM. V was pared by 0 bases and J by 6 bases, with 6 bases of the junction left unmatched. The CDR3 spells CASSLWGTSLAGELFF. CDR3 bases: TGTGCCAGCAGTTTATGGGGGACTAGTCTTGCCGGGGAGCTGTTTTTT.

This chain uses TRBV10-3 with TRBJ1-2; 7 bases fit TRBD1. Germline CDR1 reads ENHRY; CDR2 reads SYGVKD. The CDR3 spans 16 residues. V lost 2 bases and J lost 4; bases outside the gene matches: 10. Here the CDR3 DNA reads TGTGCCATCAGTGAGAGACAACCCGGGACAGCCTATGGCTACACCTTC. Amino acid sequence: CAISERQPGTAYGYTF.

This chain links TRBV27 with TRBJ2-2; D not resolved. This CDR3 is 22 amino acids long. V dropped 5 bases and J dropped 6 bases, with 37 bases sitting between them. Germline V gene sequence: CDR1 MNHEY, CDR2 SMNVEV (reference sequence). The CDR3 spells CASSAQIYAAELSNGAAGELFF. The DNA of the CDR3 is TGTGCCAGCAGTGCACAAATTTATGCGGCCGAACTTAGTAACGGCGCGGCCGGGGAGCTGTTTTTT.

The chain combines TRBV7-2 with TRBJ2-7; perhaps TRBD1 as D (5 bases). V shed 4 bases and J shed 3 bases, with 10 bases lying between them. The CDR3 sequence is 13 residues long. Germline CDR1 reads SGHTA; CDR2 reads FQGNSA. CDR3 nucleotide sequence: TGTGCCAGCAGCTCGACAGATTACTACGAGCAGTACTTC. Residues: CASSSTDYYEQYF.

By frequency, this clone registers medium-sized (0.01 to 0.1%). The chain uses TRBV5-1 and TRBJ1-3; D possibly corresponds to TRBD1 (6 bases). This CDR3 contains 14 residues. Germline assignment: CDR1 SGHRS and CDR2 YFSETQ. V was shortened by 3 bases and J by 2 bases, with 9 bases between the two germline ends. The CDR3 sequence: CASSSAGAGNTIYF. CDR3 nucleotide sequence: TGCGCCAGCAGCTCCGCAGGGGCTGGAAACACCATATATTTT.

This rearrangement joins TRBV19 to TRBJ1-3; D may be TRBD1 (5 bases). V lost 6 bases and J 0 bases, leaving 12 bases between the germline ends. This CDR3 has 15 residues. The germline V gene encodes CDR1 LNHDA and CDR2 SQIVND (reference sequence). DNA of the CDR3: TGTGCCAGTAGGACCCAGGGCGTCTCTGGAAACACCATATATTTT. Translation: CASRTQGVSGNTIYF.

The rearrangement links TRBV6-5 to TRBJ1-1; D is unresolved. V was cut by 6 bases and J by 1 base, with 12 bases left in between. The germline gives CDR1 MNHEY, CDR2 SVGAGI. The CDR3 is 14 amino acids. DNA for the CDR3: TGTGCCAGCAGCGCCGGAGGAGCGAACACTGAAGCTTTCTTT. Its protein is CASSAGGANTEAFF.

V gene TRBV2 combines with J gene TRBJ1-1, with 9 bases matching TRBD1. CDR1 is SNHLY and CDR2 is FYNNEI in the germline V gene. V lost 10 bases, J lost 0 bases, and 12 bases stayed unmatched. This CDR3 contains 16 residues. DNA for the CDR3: TGTGCCATTCCTCCGGGACAGGGTGGAGTGAACACTGAAGCTTTCTTT. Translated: CAIPPGQGGVNTEAFF.

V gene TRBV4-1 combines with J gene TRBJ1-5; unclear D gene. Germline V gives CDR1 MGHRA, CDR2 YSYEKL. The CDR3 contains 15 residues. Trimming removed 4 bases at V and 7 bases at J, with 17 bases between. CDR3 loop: CASSLHEGSGQPQHF. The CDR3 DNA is TGCGCCAGCAGCCTTCATGAGGGATCGGGCCAGCCCCAGCATTTT.

This chain's CDR3 is CATSRRQGVSYEQYF. CDR3 coding DNA: TGTGCCACCAGCAGGCGGCAAGGGGTCTCCTACGAGCAGTACTTC. J is TRBJ2-7 and V is TRBV15, with a tentative D call TRBD1 (5 bases). This CDR3 has 15 amino acids. V lost 3 bases to trimming and J lost 0 bases, with 12 bases between them. Per the germline V gene, CDR1 is LNHNV and CDR2 is YYDKDF (reference sequence). The full variable domain, in which reference TRBV15 and TRBJ2-7 provide the parts outside the CDR3, is DAMVIQNPRYQVTQFGKPVTLSCSQTLNHNVMYWYQQKSSQAPKLLFHYYDKDFNNEADTPDNFQSRRPNTSFCFLDIRSPGLGDTAMYLCATSRRQGVSYEQYFGPGTRLTVT.

The CDR3 nucleotides are TGCGCCAGCAGCCAAGGCACTAGCGGCGATTACAATGAGCAGTTCTTC. It translates to CASSQGTSGDYNEQFF. The J gene is TRBJ2-1, the V gene TRBV4-3; 8 bases map to TRBD2. The CDR3 is 16 amino acids. CDR1 is LGHNA and CDR2 is YSLEER in the germline V gene. V was clipped by 1 base and J by 4 bases; unmatched bases: 6.

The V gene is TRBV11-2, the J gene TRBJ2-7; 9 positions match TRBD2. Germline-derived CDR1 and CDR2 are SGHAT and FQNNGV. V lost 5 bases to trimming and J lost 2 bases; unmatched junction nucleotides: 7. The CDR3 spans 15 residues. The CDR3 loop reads CASSPPSGNTYEQYF. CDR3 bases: TGTGCCAGCAGCCCCCCTAGCGGGAACACCTACGAGCAGTACTTC.

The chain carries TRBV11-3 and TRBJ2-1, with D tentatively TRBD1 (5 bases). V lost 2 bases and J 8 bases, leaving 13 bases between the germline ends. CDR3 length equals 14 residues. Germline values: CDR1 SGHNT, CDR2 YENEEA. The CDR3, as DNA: TGTGCCAGCAGCTTAACGGCAGGGTCCTATGAGCAGTTCTTC. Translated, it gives CASSLTAGSYEQFF.

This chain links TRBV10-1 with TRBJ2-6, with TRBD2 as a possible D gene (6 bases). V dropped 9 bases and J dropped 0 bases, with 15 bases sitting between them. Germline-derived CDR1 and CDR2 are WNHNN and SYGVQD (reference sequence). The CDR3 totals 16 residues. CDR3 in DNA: TGCGCCAGGGAGGGTAGGGAAAACTCTGGGGCCAACGTCCTGACTTTC. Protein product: CAREGRENSGANVLTF.

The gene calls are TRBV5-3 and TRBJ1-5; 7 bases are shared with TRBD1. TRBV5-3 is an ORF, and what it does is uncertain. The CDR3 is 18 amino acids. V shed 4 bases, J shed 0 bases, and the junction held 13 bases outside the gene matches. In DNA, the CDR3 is TGTGCCAGAAGCAAGTATCGAGGGGGCGGGTATAGCAATCAGCCCCAGCATTTT. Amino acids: CARSKYRGGGYSNQPQHF.

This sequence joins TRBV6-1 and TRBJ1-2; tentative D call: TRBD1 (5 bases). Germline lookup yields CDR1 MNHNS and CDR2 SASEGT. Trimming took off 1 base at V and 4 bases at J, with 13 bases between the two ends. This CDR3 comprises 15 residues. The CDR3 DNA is TGTGCCAGCAGTGAAGGGGGGGGTCTTGGCTATGGCTACACCTTC. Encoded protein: CASSEGGGLGYGYTF.

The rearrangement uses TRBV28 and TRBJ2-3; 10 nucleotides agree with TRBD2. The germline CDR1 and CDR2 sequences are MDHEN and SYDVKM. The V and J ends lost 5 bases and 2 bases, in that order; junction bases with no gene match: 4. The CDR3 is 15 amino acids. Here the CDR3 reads CASSQREGSTDTQYF. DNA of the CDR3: TGTGCCAGCAGTCAGCGGGAGGGATCCACAGATACGCAGTATTTT.

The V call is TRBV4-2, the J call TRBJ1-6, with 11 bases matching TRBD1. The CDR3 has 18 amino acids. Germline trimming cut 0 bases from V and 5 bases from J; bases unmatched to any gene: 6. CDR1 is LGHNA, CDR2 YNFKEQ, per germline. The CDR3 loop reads CASSQDKGQGENNSPLHF. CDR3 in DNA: TGTGCCAGCAGCCAAGATAAGGGACAGGGGGAGAATAATTCACCCCTCCACTTT.

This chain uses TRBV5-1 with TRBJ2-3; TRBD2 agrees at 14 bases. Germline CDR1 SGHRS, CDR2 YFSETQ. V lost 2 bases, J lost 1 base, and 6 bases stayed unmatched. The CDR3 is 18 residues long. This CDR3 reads CASSLGTSGRSGTDTQYF. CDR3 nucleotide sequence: TGCGCCAGCAGCTTAGGGACTAGCGGGAGATCCGGCACAGATACGCAGTATTTT.

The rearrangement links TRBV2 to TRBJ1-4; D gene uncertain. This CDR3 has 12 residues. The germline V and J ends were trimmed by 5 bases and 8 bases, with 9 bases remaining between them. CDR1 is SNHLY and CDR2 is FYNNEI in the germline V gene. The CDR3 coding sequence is TGTGCCAGCAGTCTACTGGTGGAAAAACTGTTTTTT. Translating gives CASSLLVEKLFF.

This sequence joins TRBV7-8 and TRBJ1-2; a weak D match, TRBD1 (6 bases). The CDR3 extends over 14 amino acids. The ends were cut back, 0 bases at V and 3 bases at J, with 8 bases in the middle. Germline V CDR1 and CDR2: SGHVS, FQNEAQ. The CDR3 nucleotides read TGTGCCAGCAGCTTAGCTGGGGGCTACTATGGCTACACCTTC. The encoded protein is CASSLAGGYYGYTF. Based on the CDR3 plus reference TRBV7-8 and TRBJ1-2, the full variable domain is GAGVSQSPRYKVAKRGQDVALRCDPISGHVSLFWYQQALGQGPEFLTYFQNEAQLDKSGLPSDRFFAERPEGSVSTLKIQRTQQEDSAVYLCASSLAGGYYGYTFGSGTRLTVV.